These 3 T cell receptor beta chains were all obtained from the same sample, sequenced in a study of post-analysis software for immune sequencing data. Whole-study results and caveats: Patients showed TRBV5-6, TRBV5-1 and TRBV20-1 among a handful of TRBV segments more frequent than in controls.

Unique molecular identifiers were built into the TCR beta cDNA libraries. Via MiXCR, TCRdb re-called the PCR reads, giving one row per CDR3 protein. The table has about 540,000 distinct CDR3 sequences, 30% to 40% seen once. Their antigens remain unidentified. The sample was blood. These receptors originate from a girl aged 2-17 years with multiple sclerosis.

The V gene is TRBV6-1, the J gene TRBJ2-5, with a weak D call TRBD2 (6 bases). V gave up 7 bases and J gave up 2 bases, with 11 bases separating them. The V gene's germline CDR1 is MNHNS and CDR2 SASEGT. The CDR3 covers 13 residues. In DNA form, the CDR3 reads TGTGCCAGCAACCTGGGACTTCAAGAGACCCAGTACTTC. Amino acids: CASNLGLQETQYF.

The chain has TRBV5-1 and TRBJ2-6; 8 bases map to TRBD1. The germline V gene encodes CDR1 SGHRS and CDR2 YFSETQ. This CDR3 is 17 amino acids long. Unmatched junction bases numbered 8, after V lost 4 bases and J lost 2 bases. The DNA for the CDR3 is TGCGCCAGCAGCAGGACGGCAGGGGGCCCTGGGGCCAACGTCCTGACTTTC. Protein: CASSRTAGGPGANVLTF. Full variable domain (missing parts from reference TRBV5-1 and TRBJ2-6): KAGVTQTPRYLIKTRGQQVTLSCSPISGHRSVSWYQQTPGQGLQFLFEYFSETQRNKGNFPGRFSGRQFSNSRSEMNVSTLELGDSALYLCASSRTAGGPGANVLTFGAGSRLTVL.

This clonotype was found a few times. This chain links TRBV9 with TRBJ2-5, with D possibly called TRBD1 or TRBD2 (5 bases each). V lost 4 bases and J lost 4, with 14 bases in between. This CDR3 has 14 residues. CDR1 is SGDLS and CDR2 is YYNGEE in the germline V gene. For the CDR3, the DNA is TGTGCCAGCAGCCCGCTGGGGGTAGGAGAGACCCAGTACTTC. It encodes CASSPLGVGETQYF.